The next 13 T cell receptor beta chains were all read from a single sample in a study of T cell changes during pregnancy in multiple sclerosis. Method: immunoSEQ multiplex PCR; TCRdb's copy keeps in-frame clones and lacks some. The top ten clones hold about a tenth of a sample with 15,000 or so clones, about four fifths of them seen once. The sample consisted of CD8+ T cells from peripheral blood mononuclear cells, taken in the second trimester of pregnancy. Receptors originate from a female donor in good health, enrolled as a control in a pregnancy study.

A few counts support this clone. The V gene is TRBV6-4, the J gene TRBJ2-3; 9 bases map to TRBD2. Looked up from germline, CDR1 is MRHNA and CDR2 is SNTAGT. V lost 2 bases, J lost 3 bases, and 3 bases stayed unmatched. This CDR3 is built from 15 residues. The CDR3, as DNA: TGTGCCAGCAGTGACCTAGCGGGGCGGACAGATACGCAGTATTTT. This encodes CASSDLAGRTDTQYF.

The chain joins TRBV6-4 to TRBJ2-3, with 10 nucleotides matching TRBD2. Germline-derived CDR1 and CDR2 are MRHNA and SNTAGT. Germline trimming cut 2 bases from V and 2 bases from J; bases unmatched to any gene: 1. CDR3 size: 15 residues. CDR3 sequence: CASSDSGGATDTQYF. The CDR3 DNA reads TGTGCCAGCAGTGACAGCGGGGGGGCCACAGATACGCAGTATTTT.

The chain links TRBV6-1 to TRBJ2-7, with TRBD1 as a possible D gene (6 bases). This CDR3 has 14 amino acids. V was shortened by 8 bases and J by 2 bases, with 16 bases between the two germline ends. The V gene's germline CDR1 is MNHNS and CDR2 SASEGT. CDR3 bases: TGTGCCAGCGCCGCTTTGGGGGCCGCCTACGAGCAGTACTTC. This sequence encodes CASAALGAAYEQYF.

Details on this clone: Other DNA sequences from this sample encode an identical CDR3 as well. The chain couples TRBV5-4 to TRBJ2-1; TRBD1 aligns across 10 bases. Germline values: CDR1 SGHNT, CDR2 YYREEE (reference sequence). The junction had 4 bases not matched to a gene; V was cut back by 0 bases and J by 4 bases. The CDR3 runs 16 residues. The CDR3 reads CASSLGGQGIYNEQFF. The DNA of the CDR3 is TGTGCCAGCAGCTTGGGGGGACAGGGGATTTACAATGAGCAGTTCTTC.

This clone was counted only a few times. The V call is TRBV5-1, the J call TRBJ1-2; TRBD1 matches at 7 bases. Germline V gives CDR1 SGHRS, CDR2 YFSETQ. V was pared by 3 bases and J by 2 bases, with 10 bases of the junction left unmatched. This CDR3 has 16 amino acids. The CDR3 sequence: CASSYTTGTTNYGYTF. CDR3 coding DNA: TGCGCCAGCAGCTACACGACAGGGACGACGAACTATGGCTACACCTTC.

With regard to this clone: The junction departs from the called germline gene at one end, perhaps through a read error. V is TRBV7-9 and J is TRBJ2-3; D is uncertain. The CDR3 has 11 residues. Germline-derived CDR1 and CDR2 are SEHNR and FQNEAQ (reference sequence). The CDR3 bases are TGTGCCAGCAGCTTAGGGCCGCCGGGTATTTTT. Translation: CASSLGPPGIF.

This clone was observed a handful of times. The rearrangement uses TRBV4-2 and TRBJ2-3; 8 bases match TRBD2. CDR1 LGHNA and CDR2 YNFKEQ come from the germline V gene. The CDR3 extends over 17 amino acids. With V trimmed by 1 base and J by 2 bases, 8 bases remained unmatched. CDR3 amino acids: CASSQGTRGAPTDTQYF. CDR3 DNA: TGTGCCAGCAGCCAAGGAACGCGGGGGGCCCCCACAGATACGCAGTATTTT.

This clone was counted between two and nine times. The chain has TRBV28 and TRBJ2-3, with 9 bases fitting TRBD2. Trimming at V came to 2 bases and at J to 3 bases, leaving 12 bases not matched to a gene. The germline V gene encodes CDR1 MDHEN and CDR2 SYDVKM. This CDR3 is built from 18 residues. The CDR3 DNA reads TGTGCCAGCAGTTTAGGGAAAAGCGGGGGGATAGAGACAGATACGCAGTATTTT. It is translated as CASSLGKSGGIETDTQYF.

The rearrangement joins TRBV4-3 to TRBJ2-1; 7 bases align to TRBD1. CDR1 is LGHNA and CDR2 is YSLEER in the germline V gene. CDR3 length: 16 residues. Trimming took 1 base from V and 2 from J; bases not matched to a gene: 5. The CDR3 here is CASSQVHRGPYNEQFF. CDR3 bases: TGCGCCAGCAGCCAAGTCCACAGGGGCCCCTACAATGAGCAGTTCTTC.

The chain couples TRBV10-3 to TRBJ1-1; 7 bases align to TRBD1. The junction had 7 bases not matched to a gene; V was cut back by 6 bases and J by 0 bases. The CDR3 length is 15 residues. CDR1 and CDR2 from the germline V gene are ENHRY and SYGVKD. The CDR3 DNA is TGTGCCATCAGGGATTACAGGGGACTGAACACTGAAGCTTTCTTT. Encoded protein: CAIRDYRGLNTEAFF.

This sequence joins TRBV27 and TRBJ1-4; D gene ambiguous. This CDR3 comprises 12 residues. The V gene's germline CDR1 is MNHEY and CDR2 SMNVEV (reference sequence). Trimming pared 6 bases from V and 8 bases from J, leaving 10 bases between. CDR3 DNA sequence: TGTGCCAGCAGCGATGACGGGGAAAAACTGTTTTTT. Encoded protein: CASSDDGEKLFF.

On this clone itself: Other DNA sequences within the sample encode an identical CDR3. V gene TRBV15 combines with J gene TRBJ1-2; possible D gene TRBD1, 6 bases. The CDR3 extends over 14 amino acids. The V gene lost 6 bases and the J gene lost 4 bases, with 15 bases spanning the gap. The germline CDR1 and CDR2 sequences are LNHNV and YYDKDF (reference sequence). Here the CDR3 reads CATRSPGDPYGYTF. The DNA for the CDR3 is TGTGCCACCAGATCTCCAGGGGATCCCTATGGCTACACCTTC.

J is TRBJ2-3 and V is TRBV5-4; D perhaps matches TRBD2 (7 bases). Between the trimmed V and J ends, which lost 2 bases and 4 bases, there was a span of 20 bases. The CDR3 is 17 amino acids. Germline CDR1 and CDR2: SGHNT and YYREEE (reference sequence). CDR3 sequence: CASSLGGGKYMADTQYF. The CDR3 DNA reads as TGTGCCAGCAGCTTAGGGGGGGGGAAGTACATGGCAGATACGCAGTATTTT. Drawing the rest from reference TRBV5-4 and TRBJ2-3, the complete variable domain is ETGVTQSPTHLIKTRGQQVTLRCSSQSGHNTVSWYQQALGQGPQFIFQYYREEENGRGNFPPRFSGLQFPNYSSELNVNALELDDSALYLCASSLGGGKYMADTQYFGPGTRLTVL.